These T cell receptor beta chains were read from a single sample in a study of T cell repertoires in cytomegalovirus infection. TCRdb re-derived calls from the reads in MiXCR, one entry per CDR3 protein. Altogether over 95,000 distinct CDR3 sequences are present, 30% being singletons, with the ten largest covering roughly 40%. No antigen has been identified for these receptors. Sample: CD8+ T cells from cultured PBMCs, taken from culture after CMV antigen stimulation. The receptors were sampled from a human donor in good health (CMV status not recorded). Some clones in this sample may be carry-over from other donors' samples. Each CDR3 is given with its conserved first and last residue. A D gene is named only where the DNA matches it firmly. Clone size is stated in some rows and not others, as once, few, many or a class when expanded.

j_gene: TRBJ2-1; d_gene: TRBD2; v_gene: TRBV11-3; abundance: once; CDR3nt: TGTGCCAGCAGCACCCATTGGCGGGGGGGCTCCTACAATGAGCAGTTCTTC; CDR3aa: CASSTHWRGGSYNEQFF
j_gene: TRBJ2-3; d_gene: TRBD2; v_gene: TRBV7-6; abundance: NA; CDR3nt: TGTGCCAGCAGCTCAGGACTAGCGGGGGGGCGGGATACGCAGTATTTT; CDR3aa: CASSSGLAGGRDTQYF
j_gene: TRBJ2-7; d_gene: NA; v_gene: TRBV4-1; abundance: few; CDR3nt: TGCGCCAGCAGCCAAGATCTGATGGGACACAGCGAGCAGTACTTC; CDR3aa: CASSQDLMGHSEQYF
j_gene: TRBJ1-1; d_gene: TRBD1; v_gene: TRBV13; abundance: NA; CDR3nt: TGTGCCAGCAGCTTCCCGACAGGGGACACTGAAGCTTTCTTT; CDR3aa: CASSFPTGDTEAFF
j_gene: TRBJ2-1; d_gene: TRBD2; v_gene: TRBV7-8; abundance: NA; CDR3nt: TGTGCCAGCAGCTTAGCCAGCGGGGCATCCTACAATGAGCAGTTCTTC; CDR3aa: CASSLASGASYNEQFF
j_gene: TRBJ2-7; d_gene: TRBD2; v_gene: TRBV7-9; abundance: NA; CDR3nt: TGTGCCAGCAGCCCCAAGCAGGGAGGGATCTACGAGCAGTACTTC; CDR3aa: CASSPKQGGIYEQYF
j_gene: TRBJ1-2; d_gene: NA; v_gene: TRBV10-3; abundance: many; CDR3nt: TGTGCCATCAGTGAGTCAGAGGTTAACTATGGCTACACCTTC; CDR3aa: CAISESEVNYGYTF
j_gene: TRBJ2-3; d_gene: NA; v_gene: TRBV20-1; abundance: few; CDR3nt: TGCAGTGCTAGATCTGTAGCGGCCACCAGCACAGATACGCAGTATTTT; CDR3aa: CSARSVAATSTDTQYF
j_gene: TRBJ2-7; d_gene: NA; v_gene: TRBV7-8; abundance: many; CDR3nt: TGTGCCAGCAGCCTCGGTCAGGGTGGTAGCGAGCAGTACTTC; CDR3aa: CASSLGQGGSEQYF
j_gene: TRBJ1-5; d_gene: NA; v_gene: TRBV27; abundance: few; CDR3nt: TGTGCCAGCAGTTTATCGCGGGGGGCAGGTGGGCAGCCCCAGCATTTT; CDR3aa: CASSLSRGAGGQPQHF
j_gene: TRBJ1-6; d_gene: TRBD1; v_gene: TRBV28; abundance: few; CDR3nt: TGTGCCAGCAGTTCAGGACAGGGACGATCACCCCTCCACTTT; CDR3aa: CASSSGQGRSPLHF
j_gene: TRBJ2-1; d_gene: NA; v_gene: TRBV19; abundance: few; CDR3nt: TGTGCCAGTAGTATACCCCAGGGGAGGGACAATGAGCAGTTCTTC; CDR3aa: CASSIPQGRDNEQFF
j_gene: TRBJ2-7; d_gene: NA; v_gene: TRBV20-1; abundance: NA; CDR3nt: TGCAGTGCTAGAGGTCAGAACTCCTACGAGCAGTACTTC; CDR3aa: CSARGQNSYEQYF
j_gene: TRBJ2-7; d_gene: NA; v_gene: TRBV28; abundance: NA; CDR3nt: TGTGCCAGCAGTTTACCAGGGGGAGGAGGGGTCATCTCCTCCTCACTTCGCGAGCAGTACTTC; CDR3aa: CASSLPGGGGVISSSLREQYF
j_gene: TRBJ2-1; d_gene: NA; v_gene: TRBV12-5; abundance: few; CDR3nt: TGTGCTAGTGGTTTGGTACGTGGGGTCCCCGGGAAAGTCTCCTACAATGAGCAGTTCTTC; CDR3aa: CASGLVRGVPGKVSYNEQFF
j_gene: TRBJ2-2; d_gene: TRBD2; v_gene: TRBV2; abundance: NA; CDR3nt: TGTGCCAGCAGGCAGACTAGCGGGGGGTACACCGGGGAGCTGTTTTTT; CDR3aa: CASRQTSGGYTGELFF
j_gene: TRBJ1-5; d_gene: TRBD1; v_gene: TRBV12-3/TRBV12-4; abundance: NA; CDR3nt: TGTGCCAGCAATCTTACCGGGACAGAAGGGGATCAGCCCCAGCATTTT; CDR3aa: CASNLTGTEGDQPQHF
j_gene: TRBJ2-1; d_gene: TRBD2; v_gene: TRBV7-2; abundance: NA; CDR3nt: TGTGCCAGCAGCTGGAAAACACGACTAGCGGGGGTCCCATCTACGGATGAGCAGTTCTTC; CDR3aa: CASSWKTRLAGVPSTDEQFF
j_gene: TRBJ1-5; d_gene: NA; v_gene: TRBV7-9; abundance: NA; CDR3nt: TGTGCCAGCAGCTTCGGGCAGGGTGGGAAGGGACCAAGCAATCAGCCCCAGCATTTT; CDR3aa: CASSFGQGGKGPSNQPQHF
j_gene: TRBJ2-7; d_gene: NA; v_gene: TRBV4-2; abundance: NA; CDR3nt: TGTGCCAGCAGCCAAGATCTTTACGGGGACCCCTACGAGCAGTACTTC; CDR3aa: CASSQDLYGDPYEQYF
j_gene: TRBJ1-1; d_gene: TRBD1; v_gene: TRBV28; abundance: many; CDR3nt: TGTGCCAGCAGTTTGGTCCAGGGGGGAACTGAAGCTTTCTTT; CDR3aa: CASSLVQGGTEAFF
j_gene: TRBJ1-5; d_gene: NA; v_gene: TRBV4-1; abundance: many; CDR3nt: TGCGCCAGCAGCCAAGTAGTGGGTCAGCCCCAGCATTTT; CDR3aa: CASSQVVGQPQHF
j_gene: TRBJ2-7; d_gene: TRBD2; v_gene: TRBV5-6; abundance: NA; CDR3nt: TGTGCCAGCAGCTTGTCGGGGGGAGTTTTGCTCTACGAGCAGTACTTC; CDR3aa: CASSLSGGVLLYEQYF
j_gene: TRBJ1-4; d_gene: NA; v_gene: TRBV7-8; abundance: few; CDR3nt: TGTGCCAGCAGCCGGAAGGGCAGCCCTAATGAAAAACTGTTTTTT; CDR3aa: CASSRKGSPNEKLFF
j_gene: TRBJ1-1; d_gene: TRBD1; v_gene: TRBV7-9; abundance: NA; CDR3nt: TGTGCCAGCAGCTTAGACGGGACAGGGGTTGAAGCTTTCTTT; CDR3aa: CASSLDGTGVEAFF
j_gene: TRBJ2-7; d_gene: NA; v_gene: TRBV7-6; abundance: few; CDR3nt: TGTGCCAGCAGCTCCGACCCGGGGGTATCCTACGAGCAGTACTTC; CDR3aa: CASSSDPGVSYEQYF
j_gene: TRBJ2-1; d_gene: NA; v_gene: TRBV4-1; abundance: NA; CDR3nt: TGCGCCAGCAGCCTAATAACCGGCCCGCAGAACAATGAGCAGTTCTTC; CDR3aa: CASSLITGPQNNEQFF
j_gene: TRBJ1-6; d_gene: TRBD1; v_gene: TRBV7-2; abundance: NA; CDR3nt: TGTGCCAGCAGCTTAGTTCAGGGGGGACCCTATTCACCCCTCCACTTT; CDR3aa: CASSLVQGGPYSPLHF
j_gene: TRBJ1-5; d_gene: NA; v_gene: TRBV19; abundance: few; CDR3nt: TGTGCCAGTACCCTCACGAATTGGGGAAATCAGCCCCAGCATTTT; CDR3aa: CASTLTNWGNQPQHF
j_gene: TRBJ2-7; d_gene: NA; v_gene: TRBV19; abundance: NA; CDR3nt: TGTGCCAGTAGTAACTCCATGAAGAGTGGAGAGCAGTACTTC; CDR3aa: CASSNSMKSGEQYF
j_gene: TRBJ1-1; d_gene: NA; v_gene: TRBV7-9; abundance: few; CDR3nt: TGTGCCAGCAGCTTAGCGACAAATAGGGCTGACACTGAAGCTTTCTTT; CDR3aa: CASSLATNRADTEAFF
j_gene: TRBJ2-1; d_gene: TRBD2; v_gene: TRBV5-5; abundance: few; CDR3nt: TGTGCCAGCAGCGTAACCGGGACTAGCCCCTACAATGAGCAGTTCTTC; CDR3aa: CASSVTGTSPYNEQFF
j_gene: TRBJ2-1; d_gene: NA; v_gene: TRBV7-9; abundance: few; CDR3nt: TGTGCCAGCAGTCCTTCTTCGGGGTTACGGGAGCAGTTCTTC; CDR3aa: CASSPSSGLREQFF
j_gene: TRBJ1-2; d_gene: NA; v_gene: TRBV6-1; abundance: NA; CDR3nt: TGTGCCAGCAGTGAACGGGACGATGGGGGAGCTAACTATGGCTACACCTTC; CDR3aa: CASSERDDGGANYGYTF
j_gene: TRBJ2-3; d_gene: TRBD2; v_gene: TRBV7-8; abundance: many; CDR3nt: TGTGCCAGCAGCTTAGTCGGTCGGACTAGCGGGGAAAGCTGGGATACGCAGTATTTT; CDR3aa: CASSLVGRTSGESWDTQYF
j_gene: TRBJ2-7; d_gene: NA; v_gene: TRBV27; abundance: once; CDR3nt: TGTGCCAGCAGTTTTACTAGGGGGTCCGACGAGCAGTACTTC; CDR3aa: CASSFTRGSDEQYF
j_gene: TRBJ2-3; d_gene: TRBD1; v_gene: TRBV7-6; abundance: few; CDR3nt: TGTGCCAGCAGCCCCACAGGGGGCCGGGCAGATACGCAGTATTTT; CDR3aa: CASSPTGGRADTQYF
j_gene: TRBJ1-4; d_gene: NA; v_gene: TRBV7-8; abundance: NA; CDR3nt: TGTGCCAGCAGCCCATCAGGGATCCCAAATGAAAAACTGTTTTTT; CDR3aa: CASSPSGIPNEKLFF
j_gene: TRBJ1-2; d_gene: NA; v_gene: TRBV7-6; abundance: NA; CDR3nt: TGTGCCAGCAGCTTAGGGAGCGGCTATGGCTACACCTTC; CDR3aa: CASSLGSGYGYTF
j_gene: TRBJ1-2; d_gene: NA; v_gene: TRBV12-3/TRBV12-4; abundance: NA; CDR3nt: TGTGCCAGCAGTCCCCGGAGCTTTAACTATGGCTACACCTTC; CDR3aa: CASSPRSFNYGYTF
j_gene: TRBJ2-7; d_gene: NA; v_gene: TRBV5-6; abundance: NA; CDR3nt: TGTGCCAGCAGCTTGGTAGGGGCCACCTACGAGCAGTACTTC; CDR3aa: CASSLVGATYEQYF
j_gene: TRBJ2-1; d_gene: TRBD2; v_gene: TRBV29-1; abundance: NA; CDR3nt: TGCAGCGTCCCGGGACTAGAAATCTCCTACAATGAGCAGTTCTTC; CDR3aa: CSVPGLEISYNEQFF
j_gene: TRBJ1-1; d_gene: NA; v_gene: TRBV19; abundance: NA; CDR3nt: TGTGCCAGTAGTACAGGGGATTCCGCGTACACTGAAGCTTTCTTT; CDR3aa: CASSTGDSAYTEAFF